This T cell receptor (beta chain) came from a study of T cells in Graves' hyperthyroidism and ophthalmopathy. Uncontrolled infection, other autoimmune disease, pregnancy and lactation each barred patients from inclusion. Orbital computed tomography and thyroid ultrasound, together with serum TRAb and thyroxine and clinical symptoms, were used for diagnoses. TCR beta CDR3 regions were amplified from RNA transcripts. First-round RT-PCR targeting the TCR CDR3 was performed with the HTBI primer set. TCRdb reprocessed the multiplex PCR reads via MiXCR and lists one record per CDR3 protein. The table has more than 500,000 distinct CDR3 sequences, 40% to 55% seen once. Notes on the study in general: Most clonotypes expanded in the thyroid (above 0.001) were also present in blood. Patients with ophthalmopathy were separated from those with stable hyperthyroidism by a 13 V-J model.

With V trimmed by 5 bases and J by 1 base, 5 bases remained unmatched. Per the germline V gene, CDR1 is MNHEY and CDR2 is SVGAGI. The CDR3 totals 15 residues. This clonotype has at least ten counts. Its antigen remains unidentified. The material sequenced was peripheral blood or thyroid tissue (not recorded which). This TCR was sampled from an adult woman with Graves' disease, either hyperthyroidism or ophthalmopathy (not recorded which). V usage is TRBV6-5 and J usage is TRBJ2-5, with 9 bases that match TRBD1. CDR3 in amino acids: CASSPLTGGQETQYF. CDR3 sequence (DNA): TGTGCCAGCAGTCCTCTGACAGGGGGCCAAGAGACCCAGTACTTC.